Presented here are 21 T cell receptor beta chains from one specimen sequenced in a study of blood T cell repertoires in COVID-19 (dated by TCRdb to about 2020). Libraries were prepared through the immunoSEQ multiplex PCR assay. The table was pulled from immuneACCESS by TCRdb, which kept in-frame rearrangements only. Such tables lose some clones; where checked, under half of the loss comes from unresolved V genes, and the rest has no known cause. Present in this sample are hundreds of thousands of clones, around 87% of which were seen just once. 7.8% of the sample is taken by the ten largest. The sample taken for sequencing was peripheral blood. Every receptor here comes from a woman in her fifties or sixties who had recovered from COVID-19.

This chain connects TRBV6-5 to TRBJ1-4; the match to TRBD1 covers 10 bases. CDR1 is MNHEY and CDR2 is SVGAGI in the germline V gene. The junction had 8 bases not matched to a gene; V was cut back by 5 bases and J by 11 bases. This CDR3 comprises 14 residues. The CDR3 DNA is TGTGCCAGCAGTCCGGGACAGGGGATTGGGAAACTGTTTTTT. Translation: CASSPGQGIGKLFF.

The rearrangement joins TRBV5-4 to TRBJ2-7, with D perhaps matching TRBD1 (6 bases). Germline V gene data show CDR1 as SGHNT and CDR2 as YYREEE (reference sequence). CDR3 length: 14 amino acids. V gave up 0 bases and J gave up 4 bases, with 11 bases separating them. CDR3 residues: CASSLEGGPYEQYF. The CDR3 DNA reads as TGTGCCAGCAGCTTGGAAGGGGGTCCTTACGAGCAGTACTTC.

The CDR3 coding sequence is TGCGCCAGCAGCTTCGGTGTCCAAGAGACCCAGTACTTC. This encodes CASSFGVQETQYF. V gene TRBV5-1 combines with J gene TRBJ2-5; D gene uncertain. Per germline, CDR1 SGHRS and CDR2 YFSETQ. V lost 2 bases, J lost 1 base, and 6 bases lay in between. The CDR3 contains 13 residues.

The chain carries TRBV12-5 and TRBJ2-2; TRBD1 aligns across 10 bases. Unmatched junction bases numbered 7, after V lost 0 bases and J lost 6 bases. The CDR3 is 17 residues long. Germline CDR1 and CDR2: LGHNT and FRNRAP. The CDR3 is CASGLVGDRGSSGELFF. The CDR3 DNA is TGTGCTAGTGGTTTGGTAGGGGACAGGGGTAGTTCCGGGGAGCTGTTTTTT.

This clone has just one count. V gene TRBV10-2 combines with J gene TRBJ1-5; tentative D call: TRBD1 (6 bases). Germline assignment: CDR1 WSHSY and CDR2 SAAADI. Between the trimmed V and J ends, which lost 7 bases and 0 bases, there was a span of 13 bases. The CDR3 totals 15 residues. CDR3 in DNA: TGCGCCAGCATCGGACAGATAGATAGCAATCAGCCCCAGCATTTT. Protein: CASIGQIDSNQPQHF.

This sequence joins TRBV5-1 and TRBJ1-5; 7 nucleotides line up with TRBD1. The CDR3 contains 15 residues. Germline V gives CDR1 SGHRS, CDR2 YFSETQ. Unmatched junction bases numbered 8, after V lost 1 base and J lost 7 bases. The DNA of the CDR3 is TGCGCCAGCAGCTTGTCAGGGGGGACTCGGCAGCCCCAGCATTTT. Translated: CASSLSGGTRQPQHF.

The chain couples TRBV5-5 to TRBJ1-6; D remains ambiguous. Deletions cut 2 bases from V and 7 bases from J, with 10 bases between. CDR3 length: 14 residues. Germline V gene data show CDR1 as SGHKS and CDR2 as YYEKEE (reference sequence). For the CDR3, the DNA is TGTGCCAGCAGCTTCGGGGTCTTCAATTCACCCCTCCACTTT. This sequence encodes CASSFGVFNSPLHF.

This chain uses TRBV11-3 with TRBJ2-1; D is possibly TRBD2 (5 bases). CDR3 length: 12 residues. The V gene's germline CDR1 is SGHNT and CDR2 YENEEA. V was shortened by 5 bases and J by 7 bases, with 9 bases between the two germline ends. For the CDR3, the DNA is TGTGCCAGCAGCATGTCGGGGAATGAGCAGTTCTTC. As protein: CASSMSGNEQFF.

This sequence joins TRBV9 and TRBJ2-2; 12 bases map to TRBD2. After removal of 4 bases from V and 5 bases from J, the junction contained 6 bases not matched to a gene. Germline-derived CDR1 and CDR2 are SGDLS and YYNGEE. This CDR3 is built from 16 residues. The CDR3 is CASSPRLAGATGELFF. CDR3 bases: TGTGCCAGCAGCCCCCGACTAGCGGGGGCAACCGGGGAGCTGTTTTTT. Complete variable domain (other parts from reference TRBV9 and TRBJ2-2): DSGVTQTPKHLITATGQRVTLRCSPRSGDLSVYWYQQSLDQGLQFLIQYYNGEERAKGNILERFSAQQFPDLHSELNLSSLELGDSALYFCASSPRLAGATGELFFGEGSRLTVL.

This rearrangement joins TRBV19 to TRBJ2-1, with 12 bases that match TRBD2. Germline-derived CDR1 and CDR2 are LNHDA and SQIVND (reference sequence). This CDR3 contains 14 residues. J lost 7 bases, V lost 8 bases, and 6 bases had no gene match. The CDR3 spells CASERTSGANEQFF. The CDR3, as DNA: TGTGCCAGTGAGAGGACTAGCGGGGCTAATGAGCAGTTCTTC.

The chain is built from TRBV28 and TRBJ1-5; tentatively, D is TRBD1 (5 bases). Trimming took off 4 bases at V and 4 bases at J, with 8 bases between the two ends. CDR3 length equals 13 residues. CDR1 and CDR2 from the germline V gene are MDHEN and SYDVKM. In DNA, the CDR3 is TGTGCCAGCAGTTCCGACAGTAATCAGCCCCAGCATTTT. Encoded protein: CASSSDSNQPQHF.

The chain couples TRBV27 to TRBJ2-3, with 7 bases matching TRBD1. Germline CDR1 and CDR2: MNHEY and SMNVEV (reference sequence). There are 18 residues in the CDR3. Trimming took 5 bases from V and 13 from J; bases not matched to a gene: 27. CDR3 sequence reads: CASSPNERQGPVLGMKYF. The CDR3 nucleotides read TGTGCCAGCAGTCCGAACGAGCGACAGGGACCAGTCCTTGGGATGAAGTATTTT.

The V and J genes are TRBV19 and TRBJ1-6; TRBD1 is a possible D gene (6 bases). Germline V gives CDR1 LNHDA, CDR2 SQIVND (reference sequence). V lost 6 bases and J lost 7, with 16 bases in between. This CDR3 is built from 15 residues. The CDR3 sequence: CASSPLTGPNSPLHF. DNA for the CDR3: TGTGCCAGTAGCCCACTGACAGGCCCGAATTCACCCCTCCACTTT. The whole variable domain, filled in from reference TRBV19 and TRBJ1-6, reads DGGITQSPKYLFRKEGQNVTLSCEQNLNHDAMYWYRQDPGQGLRLIYYSQIVNDFQKGDIAEGYSVSREKKESFPLTVTSAQKNPTAFYLCASSPLTGPNSPLHFGNGTRLTVT.

This chain uses TRBV19 with TRBJ2-3, with 9 nucleotides matching TRBD2. Germline CDR1 is LNHDA and CDR2 is SQIVND (reference sequence). The CDR3 has 16 amino acids. Losses at the gene ends were 10 bases for V and 5 bases for J; bases not matched to a gene: 16. The CDR3 loop reads CATKDRGSGGIDTQYF. In nucleotides, the CDR3 is TGTGCCACCAAAGACCGGGGTAGCGGGGGCATAGATACGCAGTATTTT.

This CDR3 is CASHRASSTDTQYF. DNA for the CDR3: TGTGCCAGCCACCGGGCTAGCAGCACAGATACGCAGTATTTT. The chain couples TRBV27 to TRBJ2-3, with a weak D call TRBD2 (5 bases). V lost 8 bases and J 0 bases, leaving 12 bases between the germline ends. The V gene's germline CDR1 is MNHEY and CDR2 SMNVEV (reference sequence). The CDR3 loop spans 14 amino acids.

The chain couples TRBV11-2 to TRBJ2-3, with 8 nucleotides matching TRBD1. With 5 bases clipped from V and 0 bases from J, the junction kept 4 bases outside the gene matches. Per the germline V gene, CDR1 is SGHAT and CDR2 is FQNNGV. This CDR3 region has 15 residues. This chain's CDR3 is CASSKTGVSTDTQYF. For the CDR3, the DNA is TGTGCCAGCAGCAAGACAGGGGTCAGCACAGATACGCAGTATTTT. Together with reference TRBV11-2 and TRBJ2-3, the CDR3 gives the full variable domain: EAGVAQSPRYKIIEKRQSVAFWCNPISGHATLYWYQQILGQGPKLLIQFQNNGVVDDSQLPKDRFSAERLKGVDSTLKIQPAKLEDSAVYLCASSKTGVSTDTQYFGPGTRLTVL.

The rearrangement links TRBV5-1 to TRBJ2-3; 9 bases map to TRBD2. From germline, CDR1 is SGHRS and CDR2 YFSETQ. CDR3 size: 16 residues. After removal of 2 bases from V and 1 base from J, the junction contained 5 bases not matched to a gene. CDR3 amino acids: CASSFRLAERTDTQYF. CDR3 sequence (DNA): TGCGCCAGCAGCTTCCGACTAGCGGAACGCACAGATACGCAGTATTTT.

The chain employs TRBV30 and TRBJ2-3; D tentatively reads TRBD1 or TRBD2 (6 bases each). V was trimmed by 5 bases and J by 6 bases, leaving 15 bases between them. The CDR3 has 13 amino acids. Germline loops: CDR1 GTSNPN, CDR2 SVGIG (reference sequence). For the CDR3, the DNA is TGTGCCTGGGGGGGGCAGGGCCCCGATACGCAGTATTTT. It translates to CAWGGQGPDTQYF.

This sequence joins TRBV7-2 and TRBJ2-1; TRBD2 is a possible D gene (5 bases). From germline, CDR1 is SGHTA and CDR2 FQGNSA. Deletions cut 5 bases from V and 4 bases from J, with 12 bases between. The CDR3 has 14 amino acids. This CDR3 is CASSLVPGYNEQFF. The CDR3 region has the DNA TGTGCCAGCAGCCTGGTTCCGGGGTACAATGAGCAGTTCTTC.

This rearrangement joins TRBV13 to TRBJ2-5; 9 bases match TRBD2. V lost 3 bases and J lost 3; bases outside the gene matches: 2. From germline, CDR1 is PRHDT and CDR2 FYEKMQ (reference sequence). CDR3 length: 14 amino acids. In DNA form, the CDR3 reads TGTGCCAGCAGCTTTCTAGCGGGGAAAGAGACCCAGTACTTC. This sequence encodes CASSFLAGKETQYF. The variable domain in full, completed from reference TRBV13 and TRBJ2-5, reads AAGVIQSPRHLIKEKRETATLKCYPIPRHDTVYWYQQGPGQDPQFLISFYEKMQSDKGSIPDRFSAQQFSDYHSELNMSSLELGDSALYFCASSFLAGKETQYFGPGTRLLVL.

The chain uses TRBV18 and TRBJ1-1, with 8 bases identical to TRBD1. Germline V gene lookup returns CDR1 KGHSH and CDR2 LQKENI. The CDR3 runs to 14 residues. The V and J ends lost 2 bases and 5 bases, in that order; junction bases with no gene match: 4. The CDR3 region has the DNA TGTGCCAGCTCACCAGGAGACAGGGGAACTGAAGCTTTCTTT. Translation: CASSPGDRGTEAFF.